The clone carrying this T cell receptor (beta chain) was counted a few times. The CDR3 is 15 residues long. Trimming cost V 5 bases and J 7 bases; bases outside gene matches: 8. CDR1 and CDR2 (germline): SGHTA, FQGTGA. Profiled with immunoSEQ multiplex PCR; TCRdb holds only in-frame clones, not every one. Among nearly 400,000 clones listed, roughly 86% were seen once. The data derive from a study of blood T cell repertoires in COVID-19. At the level of the study: T cells, B-cell-depleted T cells, or PBMCs provided the cDNA or gDNA that served as material.

The chain has TRBV7-3 and TRBJ2-1; 10 bases fit TRBD1. The specimen sequenced was PBMCs or T cells enriched from blood (not recorded which). The origin of this receptor is a woman in her twenties or thirties who had recovered from COVID-19. CDR3 protein: CASSLTGGALNEQFF. The CDR3 bases are TGTGCCAGCAGCCTGACAGGGGGCGCATTAAATGAGCAGTTCTTC.